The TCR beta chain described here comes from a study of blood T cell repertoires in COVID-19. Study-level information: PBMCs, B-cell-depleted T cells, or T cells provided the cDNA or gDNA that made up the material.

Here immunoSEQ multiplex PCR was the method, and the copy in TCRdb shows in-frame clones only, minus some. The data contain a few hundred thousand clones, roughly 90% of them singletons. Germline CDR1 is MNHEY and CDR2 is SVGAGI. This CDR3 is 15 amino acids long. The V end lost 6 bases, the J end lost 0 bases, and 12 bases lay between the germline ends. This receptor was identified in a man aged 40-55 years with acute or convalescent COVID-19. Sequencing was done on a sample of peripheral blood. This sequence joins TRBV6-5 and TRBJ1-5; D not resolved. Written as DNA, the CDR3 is TGTGCCAGCAGACACCGGGAGGCTAGCAATCAGCCCCAGCATTTT. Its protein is CASRHREASNQPQHF.